This entry concerns a single TCR beta chain. Its antigen is currently unknown. The source of the sample is a study of response to subunit inactivated influenza vaccine. Study-wide results and limits: The authors proposed limited new T cell recruitment per seasonal influenza vaccination.

MiXCR, applied by TCRdb to the RT-PCR reads, yields one record per CDR3 protein. Here the sample spans over 800,000 distinct CDR3 sequences, 21% being singletons. Germline V gives CDR1 LGHDT, CDR2 YNNKEL (reference sequence). The CDR3 is made up of 16 amino acids. Trimming shortened V by 3 bases and J by 6 bases, and 20 bases separated the two germline ends. The receptor was derived from a man between 50 and 59 years old who received an inactivated influenza vaccine. The chain employs TRBV3-1 and TRBJ2-5, with D maybe TRBD2 (7 bases). The sample here was PBMCs from blood, taken around 5 days after vaccination. CDR3 residues: CASSQEVGGAMKTQYF. CDR3 nucleotide sequence: TGTGCCAGCAGCCAGGAGGTAGGGGGGGCCATGAAGACCCAGTACTTC.